What follows are 32 T cell receptor beta chains derived from one specimen sequenced in a study of T cells in Graves' hyperthyroidism and ophthalmopathy. What was amplified from RNA transcripts were TCR beta CDR3 regions. First-round RT-PCR of the TCR CDR3 relied on the HTBI primer set. TCRdb recomputed calls from the multiplex PCR reads with MiXCR, one row per CDR3 protein. The sample records more than 550,000 distinct CDR3 sequences, roughly 17% being singletons. Sequencing was performed on blood. Receptor source: a man aged 50 to 60 with Graves' hyperthyroidism.

This clonotype was seen ten or more times. The chain links TRBV11-2 to TRBJ1-4; D might be TRBD1 (6 bases). The CDR3 runs to 17 residues. V was trimmed by 5 bases and J by 8 bases, leaving 24 bases between them. CDR1 and CDR2 from the germline V gene are SGHAT and FQNNGV. The CDR3 sequence is CASSHDRLGLTGEKLFF. DNA of the CDR3: TGTGCCAGCAGCCACGACAGGCTGGGCCTGACTGGGGAAAAACTGTTTTTT.

This clonotype was counted a few times. This rearrangement joins TRBV28 to TRBJ1-5; D might be TRBD1 (6 bases). There are 16 residues in the CDR3. Trimming removed 4 bases from V and 0 bases from J, with 13 bases in between. CDR1 and CDR2 (germline): MDHEN, SYDVKM. The CDR3 DNA sequence: TGTGCCAGCAGTTATACAGGGTCCTATAGCAATCAGCCCCAGCATTTT. The encoded protein is CASSYTGSYSNQPQHF.

This clonotype has a count of ten or more. The chain combines TRBV19 with TRBJ2-5, with 7 bases fitting TRBD1. The CDR3 runs 14 residues. V shed 5 bases, J shed 5 bases, and the junction held 8 bases outside the gene matches. CDR1 is LNHDA, CDR2 SQIVND, per germline (reference sequence). The CDR3: CASSFRQGVETQYF. CDR3 nucleotide sequence: TGTGCCAGTAGTTTCCGACAGGGCGTGGAGACCCAGTACTTC.

The V gene is TRBV19, the J gene TRBJ1-3; D remains unclear. With 6 bases removed from V and 0 bases from J, the gap between germline ends came to 12 bases. CDR1 and CDR2 from the germline V gene are LNHDA and SQIVND (reference sequence). The CDR3 totals 15 residues. Here the CDR3 DNA reads TGTGCCAGTAGGCCGGAGGGTAGCTCTGGAAACACCATATATTTT. Its translation is CASRPEGSSGNTIYF.

About this clonotype itself: The junction and the germline gene differ at one end; a read error may be behind it. The rearrangement links TRBV7-2 to TRBJ1-5; a weak D match, TRBD1 (5 bases). The germline V gene has CDR1 SGHTA and CDR2 FQGNSA. The CDR3 is made up of 17 amino acids. The CDR3 DNA sequence: TGCGCCAGCAGCCAAGATACTTTAGACAGTGACAATCAGCCCCAGCATTTT. Encoded protein: CASSQDTLDSDNQPQHF.

This chain connects TRBV27 to TRBJ2-1, with 8 positions matching TRBD1. Germline loops: CDR1 MNHEY, CDR2 SMNVEV (reference sequence). Germline trimming cut 8 bases from V and 5 bases from J; bases unmatched to any gene: 11. CDR3 length equals 15 residues. The CDR3 DNA sequence: TGTGCCAGCGCTCACCGGGACAGGTTGGACAATGAGCAGTTCTTC. This encodes CASAHRDRLDNEQFF.

As concerns this clonotype: A much more abundant neighbour one base away suggests this may be a read error. The chain recombines TRBV5-6 with TRBJ2-1; TRBD2 matches 13 bases. The CDR3 length is 15 residues. V trimming: 4 bases; J trimming: 5 bases; junction bases outside the gene matches: 3. The V gene's germline CDR1 is SGHDT and CDR2 YYEEEE. The chain's CDR3 is CASSELAGGDNEQFF. CDR3 DNA: TGTGCCAGCAGCGAACTAGCGGGAGGGGACAATGAGCAGTTCTTC.

This clonotype was counted only a few times. V gene TRBV12-3 or TRBV12-4 combines with J gene TRBJ1-3, with unresolved D. V dropped 3 bases and J dropped 8 bases, with 14 bases sitting between them. The CDR3 spans 14 residues. Written as DNA, the CDR3 is TGTGCCAGCAGTTTGATAGGTGGCTTGGACACCATATATTTT. Its protein is CASSLIGGLDTIYF.

At least ten counts were recorded for this clonotype. The chain couples TRBV25-1 to TRBJ1-1; D perhaps matches TRBD1 (5 bases). Trimming removed 0 bases from V and 0 bases from J, with 20 bases in between. CDR1 MGHDK and CDR2 SYGVNS come from the germline V gene. The CDR3 consists of 19 residues. CDR3 in DNA: TGTGCCAGCAGTGAATATTTCTCCGGGACGGGGATAATGAACACTGAAGCTTTCTTT. This translates into CASSEYFSGTGIMNTEAFF. Full variable domain (missing parts from reference TRBV25-1 and TRBJ1-1): EADIYQTPRYLVIGTGKKITLECSQTMGHDKMYWYQQDPGMELHLIHYSYGVNSTEKGDLSSESTVSRIRTEHFPLTLESARPSHTSQYLCASSEYFSGTGIMNTEAFFGQGTRLTVV.

This clonotype was detected once. J is TRBJ1-5 and V is TRBV6-1; unclear D gene. The CDR3 has 16 residues. The V and J ends lost 3 bases and 4 bases respectively, with 16 bases between them. Germline CDR1 MNHNS, CDR2 SASEGT. The CDR3 reads CASSEVLSTTNQPQHF. The CDR3 DNA reads as TGTGCCAGCAGTGAGGTCTTGTCGACGACAAATCAGCCCCAGCATTTT.

The chain combines TRBV5-5 with TRBJ2-7; D is ambiguous. This CDR3 is built from 15 residues. V was shortened by 0 bases and J by 1 base, with 11 bases between the two germline ends. Germline loops: CDR1 SGHKS, CDR2 YYEKEE (reference sequence). The CDR3 sequence is CASSLVGTRSYEQYF. CDR3 DNA sequence: TGTGCCAGCAGCTTGGTTGGTACACGGTCCTACGAGCAGTACTTC.

The sample holds many counts of this clonotype. V is TRBV28 and J is TRBJ2-4; 8 bases align to TRBD1. The germline V gene encodes CDR1 MDHEN and CDR2 SYDVKM. CDR3 length equals 17 residues. V gave up 3 bases and J gave up 9 bases; unmatched junction bases: 16. The chain's CDR3 is CASSLDQGATVRGIQYF. CDR3 coding DNA: TGTGCCAGCAGTTTGGACCAGGGGGCTACGGTTAGGGGCATTCAGTACTTC.

This clonotype was picked up a small number of times. The gene calls are TRBV30 and TRBJ2-5, with 12 positions matching TRBD2. After removal of 3 bases from V and 5 bases from J, the junction contained 10 bases not matched to a gene. CDR1 is GTSNPN and CDR2 is SVGIG in the germline V gene (reference sequence). This CDR3 is 16 amino acids long. Here the CDR3 DNA reads TGTGCCTGGAGAGCCCGACTAGCGGGAGCTGTTGAGACCCAGTACTTC. Amino acids: CAWRARLAGAVETQYF.

At least ten counts were recorded for this clonotype. CDR3 loop: CSAHEPGNQPQHF. The CDR3 DNA reads TGCAGTGCCCACGAGCCTGGCAATCAGCCCCAGCATTTT. The chain is built from TRBV20-1 and TRBJ1-5, with D unresolved. The V gene's germline CDR1 is DFQATT and CDR2 SNEGSKA (reference sequence). Between the trimmed V and J ends, which lost 6 bases and 2 bases, there was a span of 11 bases. This CDR3 contains 13 residues.

This clonotype appeared a few times. The gene calls are TRBV9 and TRBJ2-2; TRBD2 aligns across 9 bases. CDR1 is SGDLS and CDR2 is YYNGEE in the germline V gene. J lost 5 bases, V lost 2 bases, and 7 bases had no gene match. The CDR3 contains 16 residues. The chain's CDR3 is CASSVASGTRTGELFF. The CDR3 DNA reads as TGTGCCAGCAGCGTTGCTAGCGGGACTAGGACCGGGGAGCTGTTTTTT.

In its sample, this clonotype was seen a few times. The chain has TRBV20-1 and TRBJ2-3, with no clear D. Germline V gene data show CDR1 as DFQATT and CDR2 as SNEGSKA (reference sequence). CDR3 length equals 12 residues. Trimming left V 4 bases short and J 4 bases short, with 9 bases between. CDR3 sequence (DNA): TGCAGTGCTAATGGGGTGGCAGATACGCAGTATTTT. The encoded protein is CSANGVADTQYF.

This clonotype has a count of ten or more. The rearrangement uses TRBV24-1 and TRBJ2-1; TRBD2 agrees at 13 bases. The CDR3 has 18 amino acids. The germline V gene has CDR1 KGHDR and CDR2 SFDVKD. V lost 3 bases, J lost 6 bases, and 10 bases stayed unmatched. CDR3 amino acids: CATSDLKWTSGRGNEQFF. The CDR3, as DNA: TGTGCCACCAGTGATCTCAAATGGACTAGCGGGAGAGGCAATGAGCAGTTCTTC.

This chain joins TRBV27 and TRBJ2-3; 14 bases are shared with TRBD2. J was trimmed by 2 bases and V by 6 bases; bases with no gene match: 7. This CDR3 has 17 amino acids. Germline lookup yields CDR1 MNHEY and CDR2 SMNVEV (reference sequence). CDR3 amino acids: CASSYRTSGRNTDTQYF. Here the CDR3 DNA reads TGTGCCAGCAGCTACAGGACTAGCGGGAGGAACACAGATACGCAGTATTTT.

This clonotype occurred many times. The V and J genes are TRBV27 and TRBJ2-7; TRBD1 matches 7 bases. The CDR3 consists of 15 residues. Per germline, CDR1 MNHEY and CDR2 SMNVEV (reference sequence). Trimming took 4 bases from V and 5 from J; bases not matched to a gene: 11. The CDR3, as DNA: TGTGCCAGCAGTTCGATCAAGACAGGGCGGGACGAGCAGTACTTC. It encodes CASSSIKTGRDEQYF.

This clonotype has more than one count but fewer than ten. The rearrangement joins TRBV7-8 to TRBJ2-1, with TRBD2 matching 7 bases. Germline CDR1 and CDR2: SGHVS and FQNEAQ. After removal of 6 bases from V and 6 bases from J, the junction contained 8 bases not matched to a gene. This CDR3 spans 14 amino acids. The DNA of the CDR3 is TGTGCCAGCAGTCACACCGGGACTACCAATGAGCAGTTCTTC. Protein sequence: CASSHTGTTNEQFF.

This clonotype was detected once. The chain uses TRBV19 and TRBJ2-5, with 7 bases matching TRBD1. The CDR3 consists of 14 residues. In germline, CDR1 is LNHDA, CDR2 SQIVND (reference sequence). The V segment lost 7 bases and the J segment 2 bases; nucleotides outside the gene matches: 7. CDR3 DNA: TGTGCCAGTACCGCCGGGACAGCTCAAGAGACCCAGTACTTC. Residues: CASTAGTAQETQYF.

This clonotype has ten or more counts. This chain links TRBV2 with TRBJ1-5; D is uncertain. Germline-derived CDR1 and CDR2 are SNHLY and FYNNEI. The CDR3 contains 16 residues. Trimming cost V 3 bases and J 3 bases, with 15 bases left between them. The DNA of the CDR3 is TGTGCCAGCAGTGACGGGGAGATCGGTGACAATCAGCCCCAGCATTTT. This translates into CASSDGEIGDNQPQHF.

A word on this clonotype: Possible read error: a much larger clone is one base away. The chain couples TRBV6-1 to TRBJ2-7; perhaps TRBD2 as D (6 bases). The germline gives CDR1 MNHNS, CDR2 SASEGT. The V gene lost 1 base and the J gene lost 13 bases, with 20 bases spanning the gap. The CDR3 consists of 14 residues. The CDR3 region has the DNA TGTGCCAGCAGTGAAGAGGAGGGTATCTACGTGCAATACTTC. It translates to CASSEEEGIYVQYF.

There are many counts of this clonotype. The chain combines TRBV30 with TRBJ1-2; D call uncertain. The CDR3 spans 13 residues. The V end was cut by 0 bases, the J end by 2 bases, with 7 bases between. Germline lookup yields CDR1 GTSNPN and CDR2 SVGIG (reference sequence). The DNA of the CDR3 is TGTGCCTGGAGTGTACGCAGCAACTATGGCTACACCTTC. Residues: CAWSVRSNYGYTF.

This clonotype has just a few counts. The rearrangement joins TRBV18 to TRBJ2-1; the D gene is possibly TRBD2 (5 bases). Germline V CDR1 and CDR2: KGHSH, LQKENI. CDR3 length: 15 residues. V was shortened by 6 bases and J by 3 bases, with 15 bases between the two germline ends. CDR3 DNA sequence: TGTGCCAGCTCCCCGGAGGCCCGTGGCTACAATGAGCAGTTCTTC. It encodes CASSPEARGYNEQFF. Full variable domain (missing parts from reference TRBV18 and TRBJ2-1): NAGVMQNPRHLVRRRGQEARLRCSPMKGHSHVYWYRQLPEEGLKFMVYLQKENIIDESGMPKERFSAEFPKEGPSILRIQQVVRGDSAAYFCASSPEARGYNEQFFGPGTRLTVL.

V gene TRBV9 combines with J gene TRBJ2-3, with a possible D match to TRBD2 (6 bases). V lost 3 bases to trimming and J lost 2 bases, with 19 bases between them. In germline, CDR1 is SGDLS, CDR2 YYNGEE. The CDR3 consists of 17 residues. DNA of the CDR3: TGTGCCAGCAGCGCCGCTGCGGGTAGCGGCTACACAGATACGCAGTATTTT. Its protein product is CASSAAAGSGYTDTQYF.

This rearrangement joins TRBV18 to TRBJ1-1, with D perhaps TRBD1 (5 bases). Germline CDR1 and CDR2: KGHSH and LQKENI. The CDR3 loop spans 13 amino acids. V was cut by 6 bases and J by 10 bases, with 18 bases left in between. The CDR3 loop is CASSPQARTGAFF. CDR3 DNA: TGTGCCAGCTCCCCGCAAGCAAGAACAGGAGCTTTCTTT.

The rearrangement links TRBV5-1 to TRBJ2-2; 10 bases agree with TRBD2. Per germline, CDR1 SGHRS and CDR2 YFSETQ. With V trimmed by 5 bases and J by 7 bases, 11 bases remained unmatched. The CDR3 covers 16 residues. The CDR3 nucleotides read TGCGCCAGCAGATTCCTAGCGGGAGATCCTGGCGGGGAGCTGTTTTTT. Its protein is CASRFLAGDPGGELFF.

The chain combines TRBV29-1 with TRBJ2-1; D is ambiguous. CDR1 and CDR2 (germline): SQVTM, ANQGSEA. The ends were cut back, 7 bases at V and 8 bases at J, with 12 bases in the middle. The CDR3 contains 11 residues. In DNA, the CDR3 is TGCAGCGATCAAGAACGCTATGAGCAGTTCTTC. Its translation is CSDQERYEQFF.

The CDR3 loop is CAISERADNEQFF. The CDR3 DNA sequence: TGTGCCATCAGTGAAAGAGCCGACAATGAGCAGTTCTTC. The genes are TRBV10-3 and TRBJ2-1; D uncertain. V shed 3 bases and J shed 5 bases, with 8 bases lying between them. There are 13 residues in the CDR3. CDR1 and CDR2 from the germline V gene are ENHRY and SYGVKD.

Turning to this clonotype: No DNA is shown, since the ends of the CDR3 on it are uncertain; the CDR3 is the one TCRdb lists. This chain links TRBV27 with TRBJ2-7; TRBD1 is taken as the D call from the table, unchecked against the DNA. The germline V gene encodes CDR1 MNHEY and CDR2 SMNVEV (reference sequence). The CDR3 totals 16 residues, both ends included. The CDR3 reads CASSFGAGPFIGGQYF.

CDR3 bases: TGTGCCAGCAGCCCCAGGGGGGCAGGTTCACCCCTCCACTTT. Translating gives CASSPRGAGSPLHF. V gene TRBV11-2 combines with J gene TRBJ1-6; TRBD1 aligns across 7 bases. V shed 5 bases and J 9 bases; nucleotides not matched to a gene: 7. The CDR3 has 14 residues. Germline V gives CDR1 SGHAT, CDR2 FQNNGV.